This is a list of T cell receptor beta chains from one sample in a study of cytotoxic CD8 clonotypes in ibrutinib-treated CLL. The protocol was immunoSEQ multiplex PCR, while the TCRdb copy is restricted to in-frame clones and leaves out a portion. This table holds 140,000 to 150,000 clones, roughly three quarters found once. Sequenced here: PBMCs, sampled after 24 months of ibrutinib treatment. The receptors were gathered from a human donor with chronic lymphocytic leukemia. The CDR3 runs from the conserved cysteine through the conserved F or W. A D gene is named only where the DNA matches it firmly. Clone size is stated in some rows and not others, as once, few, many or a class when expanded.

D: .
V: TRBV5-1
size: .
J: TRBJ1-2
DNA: TGCGCCAGCAGCCCCAGTGGGGTCGGCTATGGCTACACCTTC
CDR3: CASSPSGVGYGYTF

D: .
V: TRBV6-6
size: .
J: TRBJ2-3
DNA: TGTGCCAGCCTCCGGGACTGGGGCACAGATACGCAGTATTTT
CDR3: CASLRDWGTDTQYF

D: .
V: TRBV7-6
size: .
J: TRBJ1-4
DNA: TGTGCCAGCAGCTTAGCTCGTCAGGGTGGAGAAAAACTGTTTTTT
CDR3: CASSLARQGGEKLFF

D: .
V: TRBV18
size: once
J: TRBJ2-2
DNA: TGTGCCAGCTCACCGGGGCGGCAGCACCCCGAGCTGTTTTTT
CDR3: CASSPGRQHPELFF

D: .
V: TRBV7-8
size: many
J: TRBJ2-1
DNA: TGTGCCAGCAGCCCCGAAAACGTGGGGCAGTTCTTC
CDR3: CASSPENVGQFF

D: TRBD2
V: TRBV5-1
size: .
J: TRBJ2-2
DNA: TGCGCCACCCGAATAGGTGGGACTAGTGGAAAGACCGGGGAGCTGTTTTTT
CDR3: CATRIGGTSGKTGELFF

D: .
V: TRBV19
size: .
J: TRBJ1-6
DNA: TGTGCCAGTAGTATGAGGGGTGGTGGATCACCCCTCCACTTT
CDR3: CASSMRGGGSPLHF

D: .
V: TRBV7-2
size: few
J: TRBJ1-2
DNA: TGTGCCAGCAGCTTAGCGTCAGGAGCTAACTATGGCTACACCTTC
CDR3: CASSLASGANYGYTF

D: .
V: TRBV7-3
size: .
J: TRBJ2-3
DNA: TGTGCCAGCAGCCGGGGGAGGGACAGCGGCACAGATACGCAGTATTTT
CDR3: CASSRGRDSGTDTQYF

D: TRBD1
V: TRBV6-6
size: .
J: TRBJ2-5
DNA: TGTGCCAGCAGTTACCTGGGACAGGGGGAGGAGACCCAGTACTTC
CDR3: CASSYLGQGEETQYF

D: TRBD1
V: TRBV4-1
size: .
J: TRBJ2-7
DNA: TGCGCCAGCAGCCAAGATGGCGGGTTCGGGACAGGGGAACCCTACGAGCAGTACTTC
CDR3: CASSQDGGFGTGEPYEQYF

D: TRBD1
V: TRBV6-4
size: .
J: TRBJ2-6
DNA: TGTGCCAGCAGCCCCACAGGGGGCGCGGCCAACGTCCTGACTTTC
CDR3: CASSPTGGAANVLTF

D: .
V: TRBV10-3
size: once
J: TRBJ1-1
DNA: TGTGCCATCAGTGGAGGGGACCGCCCACTGGAAGCTTTCTTT
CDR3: CAISGGDRPLEAFF

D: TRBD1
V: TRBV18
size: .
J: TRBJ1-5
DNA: TGTGCCAGCTCGCCGACAGGGGAACAGCCCCAGCATTTT
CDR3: CASSPTGEQPQHF

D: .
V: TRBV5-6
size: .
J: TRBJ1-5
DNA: TGTGCCAGCAGCCCAGGAGTGAGCAATCAGCCCCAGCATTTT
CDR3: CASSPGVSNQPQHF

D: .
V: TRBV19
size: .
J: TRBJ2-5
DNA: TGTGCCAGTAGTATAGGGCGGACCCAGTACTTC
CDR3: CASSIGRTQYF

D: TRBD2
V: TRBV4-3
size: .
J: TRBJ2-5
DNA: TGCGCCAGCAGCCAAGGGAGGCGGGAGGAGACCCAGTACTTC
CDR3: CASSQGRREETQYF

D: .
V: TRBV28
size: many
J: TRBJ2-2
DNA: TGTGCCAGCAGGGGAGCCCCGGGCACCGGGGAGCTGTTTTTT
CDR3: CASRGAPGTGELFF

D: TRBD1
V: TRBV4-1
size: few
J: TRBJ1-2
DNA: TGCGCCAGCAGCCTCACATCCCCCCGGACAGGGGCCTATGGCTACACCTTC
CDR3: CASSLTSPRTGAYGYTF

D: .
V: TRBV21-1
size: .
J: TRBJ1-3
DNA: .
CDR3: CASSKALLGWGLGNTIYF

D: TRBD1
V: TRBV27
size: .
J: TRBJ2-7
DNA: TGTGCCAGCAGTTCCTCCCCGGACAGGATGGTGTGGGGCGAGCAGTACTTC
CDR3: CASSSSPDRMVWGEQYF

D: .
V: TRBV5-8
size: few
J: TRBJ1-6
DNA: TGTGCCAGCAGAACCGGGACCTATAATTCACCCCTCCACTTT
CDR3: CASRTGTYNSPLHF

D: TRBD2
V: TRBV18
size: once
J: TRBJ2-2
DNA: TGTGCCAGCCTGGTTAGCGGGACGAACACCGGGGAGCTGTTTTTT
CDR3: CASLVSGTNTGELFF

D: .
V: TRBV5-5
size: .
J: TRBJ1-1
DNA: TGTGCCAGCAGCTGGGACGGGGCCACTGAAGCTTTCTTT
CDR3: CASSWDGATEAFF

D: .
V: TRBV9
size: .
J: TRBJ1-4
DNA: TGTGCCAGCAGCCCCCCCCGGGAGACCGAAAAACTGTTTTTT
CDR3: CASSPPRETEKLFF

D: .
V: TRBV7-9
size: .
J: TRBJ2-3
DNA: TGTGCCAGCAGGCCTCGGGTGGCAATCACAGATACGCAGTATTTT
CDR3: CASRPRVAITDTQYF

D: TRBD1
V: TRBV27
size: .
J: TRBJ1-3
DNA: TGTGCCAGCAGCCCATGGACAGGGAGCACCATATATTTT
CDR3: CASSPWTGSTIYF

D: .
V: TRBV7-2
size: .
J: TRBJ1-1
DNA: TGTGCCAGCAGCTTAGCGTCAGGGGTGACTGAAGCTTTCTTT
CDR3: CASSLASGVTEAFF

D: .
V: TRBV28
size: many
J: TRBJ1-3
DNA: TGTGCCAGCAGTTTTTTTAATCCCTACTCTGGAAACACCATATATTTT
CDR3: CASSFFNPYSGNTIYF

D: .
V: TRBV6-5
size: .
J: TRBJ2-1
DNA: TGTGCCAGCAGTTCACAGGGCTACAATGAGCAGTTCTTC
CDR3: CASSSQGYNEQFF

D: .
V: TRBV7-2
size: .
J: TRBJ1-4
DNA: TGTGCCAGCAGCCTCCACGGGGAAAAACTGTTTTTT
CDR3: CASSLHGEKLFF

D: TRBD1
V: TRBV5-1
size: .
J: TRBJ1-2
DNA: TGCGCCAGCAGCTTGGGCGGGACAGGGGTCTATGGCTACACCTTC
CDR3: CASSLGGTGVYGYTF

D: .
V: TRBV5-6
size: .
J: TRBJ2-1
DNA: TGTGCCAGCACCCTCCGGACTTACAATGAGCAGTTCTTC
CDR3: CASTLRTYNEQFF

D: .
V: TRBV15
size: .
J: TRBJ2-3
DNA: TGTGCCACCAGCAGAGCCGTGACAGATACGCAGTATTTT
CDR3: CATSRAVTDTQYF

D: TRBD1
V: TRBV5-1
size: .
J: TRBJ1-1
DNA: TGCGCCAGCAGCGCGACAGGGGTCGCCACTGAAGCTTTCTTT
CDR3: CASSATGVATEAFF

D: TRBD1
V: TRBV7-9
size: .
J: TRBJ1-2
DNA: TGTGCCACCGCTTTGGGACAGGGGGATGGCTACACCTTC
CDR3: CATALGQGDGYTF

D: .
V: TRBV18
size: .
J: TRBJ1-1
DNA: TGTGCCAGCTCTCTCTTGGGGACAAGGGACACTGAAGCTTTCTTT
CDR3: CASSLLGTRDTEAFF

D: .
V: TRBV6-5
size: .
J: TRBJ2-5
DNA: TGTGCCAGCACCCGCCAGCTTAAAGAGACCCAGTACTTC
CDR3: CASTRQLKETQYF

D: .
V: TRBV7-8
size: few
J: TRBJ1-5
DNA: TGTGCCAGCAGCTCAACCGGGGGGGACTATCAGCCCCAGCATTTT
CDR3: CASSSTGGDYQPQHF

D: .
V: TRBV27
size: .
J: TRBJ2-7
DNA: TGTGCCAGCACCGGGCCCAGCTACGAGCAGTACTTC
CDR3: CASTGPSYEQYF

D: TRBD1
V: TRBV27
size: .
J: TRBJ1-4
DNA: TGTGCCAGCAGTTTACAGGGGGCAACTAATGAAAAACTGTTTTTT
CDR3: CASSLQGATNEKLFF

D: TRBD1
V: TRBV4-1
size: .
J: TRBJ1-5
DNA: TGCGCCAGCAGCCCGGACCCGGGACAGCCAAATCAGCCCCAGCATTTT
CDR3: CASSPDPGQPNQPQHF

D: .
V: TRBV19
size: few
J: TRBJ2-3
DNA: TGTGCCAGTAGTACCACTAGGGGAGATACGCAGTATTTT
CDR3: CASSTTRGDTQYF

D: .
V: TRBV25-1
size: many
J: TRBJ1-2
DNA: TGTGCCAGCAAGGCCCCCAGCTATGGCTACACCTTC
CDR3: CASKAPSYGYTF

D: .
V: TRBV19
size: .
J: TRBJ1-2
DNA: TGTGCGACGTCGGCAGGGAGGGGCTTTAACTATGGCTACACCTTC
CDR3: CATSAGRGFNYGYTF

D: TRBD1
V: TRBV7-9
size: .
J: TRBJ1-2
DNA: TGTGCCAGCAGCCAAGGGGGACAGCCAGATGGCTACACCTTC
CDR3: CASSQGGQPDGYTF

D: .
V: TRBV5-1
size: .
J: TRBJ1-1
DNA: TGCGCCAGCAGCTTGGGCGGATCCACTGAAGCTTTCTTT
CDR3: CASSLGGSTEAFF

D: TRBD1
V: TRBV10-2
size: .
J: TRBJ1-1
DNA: TGCGCCAGCAGTGAGCCGGGACAGGGGGGGGATGAAGCTTTCTTT
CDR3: CASSEPGQGGDEAFF